The rows below give T cell receptor beta chains drawn from one sample of a study of blood T cell repertoires in COVID-19. The assay was immunoSEQ multiplex PCR, and TCRdb's table has in-frame clones only and misses some. The sample includes hundreds of thousands of clones, around 87% of them seen just once. Sequencing input: peripheral blood. The receptors originated from an older woman with COVID-19, enrolled during active disease. CDR3s include the opening cysteine and the closing phenylalanine or tryptophan. The order of the fields is V gene, D gene, J gene, clone size, CDR3 protein, CDR3 DNA. A D gene is named only where the DNA matches it firmly. A row's size may be missing; if present it is once, few, many or a size class.

V gene: TRBV6-4
D gene: .
J gene: TRBJ1-1
clone size: .
CDR3 protein: CASSGGGGTEAFF
CDR3 DNA: TGTGCCAGCAGTGGAGGGGGGGGAACTGAAGCTTTCTTT

V gene: TRBV7-9
D gene: .
J gene: TRBJ1-1
clone size: .
CDR3 protein: CASSRIQDEAFF
CDR3 DNA: TGTGCCAGCAGCCGTATCCAGGATGAAGCTTTCTTT

V gene: TRBV5-1
D gene: .
J gene: TRBJ2-7
clone size: .
CDR3 protein: CASSWDTSSYEQYF
CDR3 DNA: TGCGCCAGCAGTTGGGACACTAGCTCCTACGAGCAGTACTTC

V gene: TRBV4-2
D gene: TRBD2
J gene: TRBJ2-2
clone size: .
CDR3 protein: CASSQEVLAGGAGELFF
CDR3 DNA: TGTGCCAGCAGCCAAGAGGTGCTAGCGGGGGGCGCCGGGGAGCTGTTTTTT

V gene: TRBV11-2
D gene: .
J gene: TRBJ1-1
clone size: .
CDR3 protein: CASSLSAELSGAFF
CDR3 DNA: TGTGCCAGCAGCTTATCTGCTGAGCTCTCAGGCGCTTTCTTT

V gene: TRBV28
D gene: .
J gene: TRBJ1-5
clone size: .
CDR3 protein: CASSLLRAGAYNQPQHF
CDR3 DNA: TGTGCCAGCAGTCTCCTCCGGGCAGGGGCTTACAATCAGCCCCAGCATTTT

V gene: TRBV5-1
D gene: TRBD1
J gene: TRBJ2-6
clone size: .
CDR3 protein: CASSSRGMFGANVLTF
CDR3 DNA: TGCGCCAGCAGCTCCAGGGGGATGTTTGGGGCCAACGTCCTGACTTTC

V gene: TRBV6-5
D gene: .
J gene: TRBJ2-7
clone size: .
CDR3 protein: CATYGQAIYEQYF
CDR3 DNA: TGTGCGACGTATGGGCAGGCCATTTACGAGCAGTACTTC

V gene: TRBV9
D gene: .
J gene: TRBJ2-6
clone size: .
CDR3 protein: CASSVRAGANVLTF
CDR3 DNA: TGTGCCAGCAGCGTCAGGGCTGGGGCCAACGTCCTGACTTTC

V gene: TRBV6-2/TRBV6-3
D gene: .
J gene: TRBJ1-2
clone size: .
CDR3 protein: CASSPRGGANYGYTF
CDR3 DNA: TGTGCCAGCAGCCCGCGAGGGGGAGCTAACTATGGCTACACCTTC

V gene: TRBV6-1
D gene: .
J gene: TRBJ1-6
clone size: once
CDR3 protein: CASSEPVVVSPLHF
CDR3 DNA: TGTGCCAGCAGTGAACCAGTTGTCGTATCACCCCTCCACTTT

V gene: TRBV10-3
D gene: TRBD1
J gene: TRBJ1-5
clone size: .
CDR3 protein: CAISENPGQGYNQPQHF
CDR3 DNA: TGTGCCATCAGTGAGAATCCGGGACAGGGGTACAATCAGCCCCAGCATTTT

V gene: TRBV7-3
D gene: .
J gene: TRBJ2-3
clone size: .
CDR3 protein: CASSPMRVAQYF
CDR3 DNA: TGTGCCAGCAGCCCAATGCGGGTAGCGCAGTATTTT

V gene: TRBV19
D gene: TRBD2
J gene: TRBJ2-1
clone size: .
CDR3 protein: CASSISRGGNEQFF
CDR3 DNA: TGTGCCAGTAGTATCAGCCGGGGGGGAAATGAGCAGTTCTTC

V gene: TRBV19
D gene: TRBD1
J gene: TRBJ1-1
clone size: .
CDR3 protein: CASSIRQGNTEAFF
CDR3 DNA: TGTGCCAGTAGTATAAGACAGGGGAACACTGAAGCTTTCTTT

V gene: TRBV15
D gene: .
J gene: TRBJ1-1
clone size: .
CDR3 protein: CATSREANTEAFF
CDR3 DNA: TGTGCCACCAGCAGAGAGGCGAACACTGAAGCTTTCTTT

V gene: TRBV5-6
D gene: .
J gene: TRBJ1-1
clone size: .
CDR3 protein: CASSLRDNTEAFF
CDR3 DNA: TGTGCCAGCAGCCTCAGGGATAACACTGAAGCTTTCTTT

V gene: TRBV3-1/TRBV3-2
D gene: .
J gene: TRBJ1-1
clone size: .
CDR3 protein: CASSPRRDTEAFF
CDR3 DNA: TGTGCCAGCAGCCCCAGGAGGGACACTGAAGCTTTCTTT

V gene: TRBV24-1
D gene: TRBD2
J gene: TRBJ2-3
clone size: .
CDR3 protein: CATSDIAGGADTQYF
CDR3 DNA: TGTGCCACCAGTGATATTGCGGGGGGCGCAGATACGCAGTATTTT

V gene: TRBV4-1
D gene: .
J gene: TRBJ1-1
clone size: .
CDR3 protein: CASSQQSAPREAFF
CDR3 DNA: TGCGCCAGCAGCCAACAATCAGCGCCTCGGGAAGCTTTCTTT

V gene: TRBV2
D gene: .
J gene: TRBJ1-3
clone size: .
CDR3 protein: CASSPGFGNTIYF
CDR3 DNA: TGTGCCAGCAGCCCAGGCTTCGGAAACACCATATATTTT

V gene: TRBV5-1
D gene: .
J gene: TRBJ1-4
clone size: .
CDR3 protein: CASMRSADEKLFF
CDR3 DNA: TGCGCCAGCATGCGATCGGCGGATGAAAAACTGTTTTTT

V gene: TRBV15
D gene: TRBD2
J gene: TRBJ2-1
clone size: .
CDR3 protein: CATRLAGVSVEQFF
CDR3 DNA: TGTGCCACCCGTTTAGCGGGGGTTTCGGTTGAGCAGTTCTTC

V gene: TRBV13
D gene: TRBD2
J gene: TRBJ2-1
clone size: .
CDR3 protein: CASSLGQGLEFF
CDR3 DNA: TGTGCCAGCAGCTTAGGCCAGGGACTAGAGTTCTTC

V gene: TRBV28
D gene: .
J gene: TRBJ1-5
clone size: .
CDR3 protein: CASSLPQGMSNQPQHF
CDR3 DNA: TGTGCCAGCAGTTTACCCCAGGGGATGAGCAATCAGCCCCAGCATTTT

V gene: TRBV6-5
D gene: .
J gene: TRBJ1-5
clone size: .
CDR3 protein: CASNTGIYQPQHF
CDR3 DNA: TGTGCCAGCAACACAGGGATCTATCAGCCCCAGCATTTT

V gene: TRBV10-3
D gene: TRBD1
J gene: TRBJ1-2
clone size: .
CDR3 protein: CAIKPTGDYGYTF
CDR3 DNA: TGTGCCATCAAGCCCACAGGGGATTACGGCTACACCTTC

V gene: TRBV6-1
D gene: .
J gene: TRBJ1-2
clone size: .
CDR3 protein: CASSEVRGYYTF
CDR3 DNA: TGTGCCAGCAGTGAGGTTCGGGGTTACTACACCTTC

V gene: TRBV7-9
D gene: TRBD2
J gene: TRBJ2-3
clone size: .
CDR3 protein: CASSLGGLAMTDTQYF
CDR3 DNA: TGTGCCAGCAGCTTAGGGGGACTAGCTATGACAGATACGCAGTATTTT

V gene: TRBV5-4
D gene: TRBD1
J gene: TRBJ1-2
clone size: few
CDR3 protein: CASRPQGAVGGYTF
CDR3 DNA: TGTGCCAGCAGACCCCAGGGGGCTGTGGGTGGCTACACCTTC

V gene: TRBV10-3
D gene: .
J gene: TRBJ2-7
clone size: .
CDR3 protein: CAISDNYEQYF
CDR3 DNA: TGTGCCATCAGTGATAATTACGAGCAGTACTTC

V gene: TRBV6-1
D gene: .
J gene: TRBJ2-2
clone size: .
CDR3 protein: CASSEWSEGNTGELFF
CDR3 DNA: TGTGCCAGCAGTGAATGGTCGGAGGGTAACACCGGGGAGCTGTTTTTT

V gene: TRBV5-1
D gene: .
J gene: TRBJ2-5
clone size: .
CDR3 protein: CASSWEPSGILQYF
CDR3 DNA: TGCGCCAGCAGCTGGGAACCCTCAGGGATTCTCCAGTACTTC

V gene: TRBV6-5
D gene: TRBD2
J gene: TRBJ2-7
clone size: .
CDR3 protein: CASSYSLLARSYEQYF
CDR3 DNA: TGTGCCAGCAGTTACTCCCTACTAGCGCGCTCCTACGAGCAGTACTTC

V gene: TRBV4-1
D gene: TRBD2
J gene: TRBJ2-5
clone size: .
CDR3 protein: CASSPRGVQETQYF
CDR3 DNA: TGCGCCAGCAGCCCGCGGGGGGTCCAAGAGACCCAGTACTTC

V gene: TRBV25-1
D gene: TRBD1
J gene: TRBJ1-1
clone size: .
CDR3 protein: CASRRTGGQAFF
CDR3 DNA: TGTGCCAGCAGGAGGACAGGGGGCCAAGCTTTCTTT

V gene: TRBV28
D gene: .
J gene: TRBJ1-3
clone size: .
CDR3 protein: CASSLSPGNGNTIYF
CDR3 DNA: TGTGCCAGCAGTTTATCCCCAGGGAATGGAAACACCATATATTTT

V gene: TRBV15
D gene: .
J gene: TRBJ2-1
clone size: few
CDR3 protein: CATSRVVTSSYNEQFF
CDR3 DNA: TGTGCCACCAGCAGAGTCGTTACGAGCTCCTACAATGAGCAGTTCTTC

V gene: TRBV28
D gene: .
J gene: TRBJ1-4
clone size: .
CDR3 protein: CASSLRGYEKLFF
CDR3 DNA: TGTGCCAGCAGTTTAAGGGGTTATGAAAAACTGTTTTTT

V gene: TRBV6-1
D gene: TRBD2
J gene: TRBJ2-1
clone size: .
CDR3 protein: CASSDPGLAGHNEQFF
CDR3 DNA: TGTGCCAGCAGTGACCCGGGACTAGCGGGACACAATGAGCAGTTCTTC

V gene: TRBV28
D gene: TRBD1
J gene: TRBJ1-2
clone size: .
CDR3 protein: CASMSDRGYGYTF
CDR3 DNA: TGTGCCAGCATGAGCGACAGGGGCTATGGCTACACCTTC

V gene: TRBV24-1
D gene: .
J gene: TRBJ2-1
clone size: once
CDR3 protein: CATSERGWGEQFF
CDR3 DNA: TGTGCCACCAGTGAAAGGGGGTGGGGGGAGCAGTTCTTC

V gene: TRBV5-4
D gene: .
J gene: TRBJ2-3
clone size: .
CDR3 protein: CASSLGGLTSTDTQYF
CDR3 DNA: TGTGCCAGCAGCTTGGGAGGACTGACTAGCACAGATACGCAGTATTTT

V gene: TRBV13
D gene: .
J gene: TRBJ2-1
clone size: .
CDR3 protein: CASSLTRQDKRQFF
CDR3 DNA: TGTGCCAGCAGCTTAACACGTCAGGACAAACGCCAGTTCTTC

V gene: TRBV7-2
D gene: TRBD2
J gene: TRBJ2-3
clone size: .
CDR3 protein: CASSSAASGGSSADTQYF
CDR3 DNA: TGTGCCAGCAGCTCAGCCGCTAGCGGGGGCTCTAGCGCAGATACGCAGTATTTT

V gene: TRBV24-1
D gene: .
J gene: TRBJ1-2
clone size: few
CDR3 protein: CATSDLGGGYTF
CDR3 DNA: TGTGCCACCAGTGATTTGGGAGGGGGCTACACCTTC